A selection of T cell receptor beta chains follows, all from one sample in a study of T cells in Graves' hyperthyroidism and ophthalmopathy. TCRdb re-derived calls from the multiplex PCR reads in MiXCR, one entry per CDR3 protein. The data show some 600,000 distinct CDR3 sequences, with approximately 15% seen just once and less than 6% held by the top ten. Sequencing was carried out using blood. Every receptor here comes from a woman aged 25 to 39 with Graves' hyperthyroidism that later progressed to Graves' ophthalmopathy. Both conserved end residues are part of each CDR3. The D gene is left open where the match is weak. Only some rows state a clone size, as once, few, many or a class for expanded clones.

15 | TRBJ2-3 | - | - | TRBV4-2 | CASSQAAASTDTQYF | TGTGCCAGCAGCCAGGCCGCCGCCAGCACAGATACGCAGTATTTT
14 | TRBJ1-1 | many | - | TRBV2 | CASSEALQGTEAFF | TGTGCCAGCAGTGAAGCGCTTCAGGGTACTGAAGCTTTCTTT
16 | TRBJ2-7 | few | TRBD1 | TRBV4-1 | CASSRAGQGYSYEQYF | TGCGCCAGCAGCCGAGCAGGACAGGGGTACTCCTACGAGCAGTACTTC
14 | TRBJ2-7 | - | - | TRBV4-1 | CASSQATHSYEQYF | TGCGCCAGCAGCCAAGCGACACACTCCTACGAGCAGTACTTC
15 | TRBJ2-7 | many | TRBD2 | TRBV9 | CASSAGLAVTYEQYF | TGTGCCAGCAGCGCCGGACTAGCGGTTACCTACGAGCAGTACTTC
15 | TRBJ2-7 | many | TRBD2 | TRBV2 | CASSERLAGGYEQYF | TGTGCCAGCAGTGAAAGGCTAGCGGGAGGGTACGAGCAGTACTTC
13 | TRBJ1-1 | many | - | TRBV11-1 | CASSWDINTEAFF | TGTGCCAGCAGCTGGGACATCAACACTGAAGCTTTCTTT
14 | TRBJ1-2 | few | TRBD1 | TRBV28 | CASLGTVSNYGYTF | TGTGCCAGCTTGGGGACAGTTTCTAACTATGGCTACACCTTC
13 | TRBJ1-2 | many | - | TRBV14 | CASSQDPYYGYTF | TGTGCCAGCAGCCAAGATCCTTACTATGGCTACACCTTC
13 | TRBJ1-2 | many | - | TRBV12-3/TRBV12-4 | CASSTRQRRGYTF | TGTGCCAGCAGTACACGACAGCGTCGGGGCTACACCTTC
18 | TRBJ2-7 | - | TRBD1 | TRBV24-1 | CATSAWGKGAGTGGRQYF | TGTGCCACCAGCGCTTGGGGGAAAGGCGCCGGGACAGGGGGTCGGCAGTACTTC
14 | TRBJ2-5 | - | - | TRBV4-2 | CASSQNGEGETQYF | TGTGCCAGCAGCCAAAACGGCGAGGGAGAGACCCAGTACTTC
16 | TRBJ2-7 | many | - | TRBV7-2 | CASRPFGETSSYEQYF | TGTGCCAGCAGACCCTTTGGTGAGACTAGCTCCTACGAGCAGTACTTC
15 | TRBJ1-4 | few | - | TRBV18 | CASSPGANGGEKLFF | TGTGCCAGCTCACCAGGGGCCAACGGCGGGGAAAAACTGTTTTTT
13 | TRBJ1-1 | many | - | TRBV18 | CASSTGLGAGAFF | TGTGCCAGCTCAACCGGGCTCGGCGCCGGAGCTTTCTTT
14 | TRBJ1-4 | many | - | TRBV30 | CAWSTGSTNEKLFF | TGTGCCTGGAGTACAGGGTCCACTAATGAAAAACTGTTTTTT